This T cell receptor (beta chain) was sequenced for a study of blood T cell repertoires in COVID-19. Deletions cut 7 bases from V and 7 bases from J, with 16 bases between. CDR3 length: 14 residues. Germline assignment: CDR1 MDHEN and CDR2 SYDVKM. Authors' data handling: Scientists estimated how many nucleated cells there were by amplifying reference gene primers. TCRdb keeps only in-frame clones here, not all; method: immunoSEQ multiplex PCR. The V and J calls and clone size come from that table; D and trimming were worked out from the DNA. The profile shows 45,000 to 60,000 clones, around 88% of them singletons.

The chain has TRBV28 and TRBJ1-4, with a tentative D call TRBD1 (5 bases). This clonotype was sampled from a man aged 60-69 years with acute or convalescent COVID-19. The specimen sequenced was peripheral blood. For the CDR3, the DNA is TGTGCCAGCACTTCGACGGGGGGAGGTGAAAAACTGTTTTTT. Its protein is CASTSTGGGEKLFF. The entire variable domain, with the rest obtained from reference TRBV28 and TRBJ1-4, is as follows: DVKVTQSSRYLVKRTGEKVFLECVQDMDHENMFWYRQDPGLGLRLIYFSYDVKMKEKGDIPEGYSVSREKKERFSLILESASTNQTSMYLCASTSTGGGEKLFFGSGTQLSVL.